Listed below are T cell receptor beta chains from one sample, sequenced in a study of shared clonotypes between healthy human individuals. Measured with immunoSEQ multiplex PCR; TCRdb has only the in-frame clones, and not every one. The table records 450,000 to 600,000 clones, about four fifths of them present only once. The sequenced sample was PBMCs. These receptors all come from a woman aged 40 to 55 in good health. Some clones in this sample may be carry-over from other donors' samples. Each CDR3 is given without its conserved first and last residue.

TRBV5-1 | ASSLGPSGDYNEQF
TRBV27 | ASSSGSGADTQY
TRBV10-2 | ASSASGRALNEQF
TRBV11-2 | ASSLEGTPENIQY
TRBV7-2 | ASSLGLAGLTTGELF
TRBV11-3 | ASSPTGDEQF
TRBV6-5 | ASSYNRGEQY
TRBV10-2 | ASSDPTGDNQPQH
TRBV7-3 | ASSLARTDNEQF
TRBV5-5 | ASSLVLGGLRNEQF
TRBV2 | ASDPRGRAALQQY
TRBV5-4 | ASSLQSYGYT
TRBV6-1 | ASSEAEGIQNIQY